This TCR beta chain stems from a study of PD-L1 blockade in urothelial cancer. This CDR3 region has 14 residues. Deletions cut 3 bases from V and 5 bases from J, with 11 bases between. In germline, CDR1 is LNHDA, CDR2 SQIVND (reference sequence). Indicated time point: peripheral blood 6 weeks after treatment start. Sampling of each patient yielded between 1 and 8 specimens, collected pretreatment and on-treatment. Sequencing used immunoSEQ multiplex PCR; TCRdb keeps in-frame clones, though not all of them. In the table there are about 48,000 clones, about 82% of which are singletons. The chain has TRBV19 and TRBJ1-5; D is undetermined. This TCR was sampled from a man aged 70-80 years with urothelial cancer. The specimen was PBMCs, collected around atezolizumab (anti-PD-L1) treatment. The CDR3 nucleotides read TGTGCCAGTAGTATGCGGGAGGGCGATCAGCCCCAGCATTTT. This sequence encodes CASSMREGDQPQHF.